This TCR beta chain came from a study of T cells in Graves' hyperthyroidism and ophthalmopathy. Study-level results: Most thyroid-expanded clonotypes above 0.001 were also found in blood. A median approximately 6.8 months before onset, the model predicted ophthalmopathy.

Trimming shortened V by 0 bases and J by 7 bases, and 15 bases separated the two germline ends. The CDR3 loop spans 15 amino acids. The germline V gene has CDR1 WNHNN and CDR2 SYGVQD (reference sequence). This clonotype has just a few counts. Its specificity is unknown. Those with hyperthyroidism were 18 to 65 years old, newly diagnosed, and ill for under 2 months. Amplification of TCR beta CDR3 regions used RNA as the template. The TCR CDR3 first-round RT-PCR relied on the HTBI primer set. TCRdb passed the multiplex PCR reads through MiXCR, listing each CDR3 protein once. The table records fewer than 900,000 distinct CDR3 sequences, around 20% of them present only once.

The material sequenced was blood. V gene TRBV10-1 combines with J gene TRBJ1-1, with D perhaps matching TRBD1 (5 bases). This clonotype was sampled from a woman between 50 and 59 years old with Graves' hyperthyroidism that later progressed to Graves' ophthalmopathy. DNA of the CDR3: TGCGCCAGCAGTGAGTCGAGTTCCAGGGCGGTTGAAGCTTTCTTT. It codes for CASSESSSRAVEAFF.